This TCR beta chain emerged from a study of beta chain features in type 1 diabetes. Study information: Healthy donors, compared against patients, showed similar age, gender and cell yields.

The sequenced template was cDNA made from the entire isolated RNA. The protocol was immunoSEQ multiplex PCR, while the TCRdb copy is restricted to in-frame clones and leaves out a portion. The table shows 600,000 or so clones, with about 14% occurring only once. V lost 0 bases and J lost 6, with 21 bases in between. The CDR3 consists of 17 residues. CDR1 is GTSNPN and CDR2 is SVGIG in the germline V gene (reference sequence). Worth noting for this clone: As yet, its antigen is unknown.

Study results and caveats: Shortening that was moderate but significant affected the TCRB CDR3s of Type 1 diabetes patients in all four CD4+ subsets. Reduced insertions and increased deletions marked VDJ junctions in type 1 diabetes patients.

V usage is TRBV30 and J usage is TRBJ2-1, with no clear D. The specimen was naive CD4+ T cells from blood. This TCR was recovered from a man aged 18 to 35 with type 1 diabetes. This chain's CDR3 is CAWSVLVRSSLRNEQFF. CDR3 in DNA: TGTGCCTGGAGTGTATTGGTCCGGAGCAGTTTGCGCAATGAGCAGTTCTTC.